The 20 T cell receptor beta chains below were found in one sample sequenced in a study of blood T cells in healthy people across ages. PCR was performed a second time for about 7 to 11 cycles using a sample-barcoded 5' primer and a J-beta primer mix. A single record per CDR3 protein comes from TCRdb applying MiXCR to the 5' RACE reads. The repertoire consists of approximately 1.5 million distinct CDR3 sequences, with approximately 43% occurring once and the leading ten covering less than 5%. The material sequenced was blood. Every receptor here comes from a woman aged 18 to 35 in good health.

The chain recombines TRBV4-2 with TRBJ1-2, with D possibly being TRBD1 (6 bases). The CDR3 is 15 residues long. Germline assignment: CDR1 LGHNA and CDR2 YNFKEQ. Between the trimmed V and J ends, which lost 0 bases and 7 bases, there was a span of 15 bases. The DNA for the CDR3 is TGTGCCAGCAGCCAAGACGAACAGGGAGACTGTGGCTACACCTTC. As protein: CASSQDEQGDCGYTF.

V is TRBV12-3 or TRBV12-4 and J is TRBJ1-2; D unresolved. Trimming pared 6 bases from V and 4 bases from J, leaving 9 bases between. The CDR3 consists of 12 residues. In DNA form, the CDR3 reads TGTGCCAGCAGCTTTCCTCCCTATGGCTACACCTTC. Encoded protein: CASSFPPYGYTF.

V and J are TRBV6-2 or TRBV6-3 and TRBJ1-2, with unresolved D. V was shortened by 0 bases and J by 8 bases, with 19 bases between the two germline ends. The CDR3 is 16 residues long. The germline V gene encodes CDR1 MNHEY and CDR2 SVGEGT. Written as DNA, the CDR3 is TGTGCCAGCAGTTACTCGTTTCCAGGCCTCGCGGGGGGCTACACCTTC. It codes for CASSYSFPGLAGGYTF.

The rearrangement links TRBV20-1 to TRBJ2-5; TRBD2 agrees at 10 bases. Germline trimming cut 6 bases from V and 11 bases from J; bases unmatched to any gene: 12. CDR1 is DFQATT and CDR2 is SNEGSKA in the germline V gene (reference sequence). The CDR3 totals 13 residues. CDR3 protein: CSANPGLAKQQYF. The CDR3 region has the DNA TGCAGTGCGAATCCGGGACTAGCGAAGCAGCAGTACTTC.

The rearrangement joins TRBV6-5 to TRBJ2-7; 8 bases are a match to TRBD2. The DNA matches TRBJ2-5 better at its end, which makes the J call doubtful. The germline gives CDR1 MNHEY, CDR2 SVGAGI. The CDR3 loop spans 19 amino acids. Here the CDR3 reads CASSYSFVSERAGGETQYF. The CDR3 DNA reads TGTGCCAGCAGTTACTCGTTTGTTAGCGAGAGGGCGGGAGGCGAGACCCAGTACTTC.

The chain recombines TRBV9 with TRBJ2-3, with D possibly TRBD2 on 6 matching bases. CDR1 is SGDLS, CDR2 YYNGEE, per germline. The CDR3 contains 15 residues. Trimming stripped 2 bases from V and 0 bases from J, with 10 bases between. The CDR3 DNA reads TGTGCCAGCAGCGTCGCTAGCGCCAGCACAGATACGCAGTATTTT. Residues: CASSVASASTDTQYF.

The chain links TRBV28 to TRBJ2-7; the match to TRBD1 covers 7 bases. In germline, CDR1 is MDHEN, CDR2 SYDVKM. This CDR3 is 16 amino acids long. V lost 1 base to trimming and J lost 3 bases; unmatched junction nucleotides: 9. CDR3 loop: CASSLSPRQGDYEQYF. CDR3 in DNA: TGTGCCAGCAGTTTATCCCCTCGACAGGGAGACTACGAGCAGTACTTC. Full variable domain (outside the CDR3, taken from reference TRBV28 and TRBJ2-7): DVKVTQSSRYLVKRTGEKVFLECVQDMDHENMFWYRQDPGLGLRLIYFSYDVKMKEKGDIPEGYSVSREKKERFSLILESASTNQTSMYLCASSLSPRQGDYEQYFGPGTRLTVT.

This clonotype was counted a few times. CDR3 DNA: TGTGCCAGCAGACCAATGGGGTACCAAGAGACCCAGTACTTC. This gives the protein CASRPMGYQETQYF. The chain couples TRBV6-5 to TRBJ2-5; D remains ambiguous. The V gene's germline CDR1 is MNHEY and CDR2 SVGAGI. V shed 6 bases and J shed 0 bases, with 11 bases lying between them. There are 14 residues in the CDR3.

The chain's CDR3 is CASSLEGSGAQGTQYF. CDR3 bases: TGTGCCAGCAGCTTAGAAGGTAGCGGGGCCCAGGGCACGCAGTATTTT. The chain has TRBV7-8 and TRBJ2-3, with 8 bases matching TRBD2. J lost 9 bases, V lost 1 base, and 12 bases had no gene match. The CDR3 has 16 amino acids. Germline V gene lookup returns CDR1 SGHVS and CDR2 FQNEAQ.

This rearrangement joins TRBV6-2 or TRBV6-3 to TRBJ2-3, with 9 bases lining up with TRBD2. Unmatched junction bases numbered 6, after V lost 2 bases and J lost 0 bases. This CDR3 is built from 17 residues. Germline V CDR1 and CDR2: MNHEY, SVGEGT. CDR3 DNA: TGTGCCAGCAGTTACGGGCTACTAGCGGGTAGCACAGATACGCAGTATTTT. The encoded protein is CASSYGLLAGSTDTQYF.

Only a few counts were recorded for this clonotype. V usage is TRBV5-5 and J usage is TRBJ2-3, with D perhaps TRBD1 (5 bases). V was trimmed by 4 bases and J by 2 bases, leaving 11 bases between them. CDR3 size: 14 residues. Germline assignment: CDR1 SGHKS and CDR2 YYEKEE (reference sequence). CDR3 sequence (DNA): TGTGCCAGCAGCAGACAGCTTTCCACAGATACGCAGTATTTT. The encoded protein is CASSRQLSTDTQYF.

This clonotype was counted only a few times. CDR3 bases: TGTGCCAGCAGTTTAAGGGTTAGAGAGCAGTACTTC. Translating gives CASSLRVREQYF. The rearrangement uses TRBV12-3 or TRBV12-4 and TRBJ2-7; D ambiguous. This CDR3 contains 12 residues. V was clipped by 2 bases and J by 7 bases, with 9 bases between them.

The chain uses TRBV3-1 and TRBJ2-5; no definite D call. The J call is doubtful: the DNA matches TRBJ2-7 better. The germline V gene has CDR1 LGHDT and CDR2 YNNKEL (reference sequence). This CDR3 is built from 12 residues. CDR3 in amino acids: CASSQGSLEQYF. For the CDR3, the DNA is TGTGCCAGCAGCCAAGGTTCCCTCGAGCAGTACTTC.

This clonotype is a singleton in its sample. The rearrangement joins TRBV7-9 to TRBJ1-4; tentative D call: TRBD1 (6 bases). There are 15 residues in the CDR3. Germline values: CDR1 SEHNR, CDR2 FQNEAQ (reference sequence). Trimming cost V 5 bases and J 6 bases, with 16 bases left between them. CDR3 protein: CASSPLRGADEKLFF. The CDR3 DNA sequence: TGTGCCAGCAGCCCCTTACGGGGGGCGGATGAAAAACTGTTTTTT.

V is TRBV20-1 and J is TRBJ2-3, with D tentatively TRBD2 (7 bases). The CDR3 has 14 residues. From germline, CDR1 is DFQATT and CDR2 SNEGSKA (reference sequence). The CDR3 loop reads CSLGGPPRTDTQYF. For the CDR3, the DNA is TGCAGCTTGGGGGGGCCCCCTAGAACAGATACGCAGTATTTT.

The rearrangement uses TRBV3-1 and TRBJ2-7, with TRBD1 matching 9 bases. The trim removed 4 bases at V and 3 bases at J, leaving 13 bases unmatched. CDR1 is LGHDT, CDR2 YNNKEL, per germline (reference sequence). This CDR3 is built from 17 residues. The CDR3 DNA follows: TGTGCCAGCAGCCCCAGCCCCCCGGGACAGGGTCTCTACGAGCAGTACTTC. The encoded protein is CASSPSPPGQGLYEQYF.

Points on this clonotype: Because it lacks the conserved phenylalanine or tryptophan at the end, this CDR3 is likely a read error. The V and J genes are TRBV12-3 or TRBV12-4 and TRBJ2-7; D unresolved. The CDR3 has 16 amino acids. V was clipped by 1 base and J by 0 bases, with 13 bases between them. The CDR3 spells CASSLGTSPYSYEQYL. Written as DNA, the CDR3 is TGTGCCAGCAGTTTAGGGACCAGCCCCTACTCCTACGAGCAGTACCTC.

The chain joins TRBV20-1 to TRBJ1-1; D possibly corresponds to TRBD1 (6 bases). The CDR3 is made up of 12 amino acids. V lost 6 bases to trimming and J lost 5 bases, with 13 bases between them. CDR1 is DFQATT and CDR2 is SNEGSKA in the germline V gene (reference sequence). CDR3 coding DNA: TGCAGTGCGGTGGGGGCGCGGACTGAAGCTTTCTTT. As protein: CSAVGARTEAFF.

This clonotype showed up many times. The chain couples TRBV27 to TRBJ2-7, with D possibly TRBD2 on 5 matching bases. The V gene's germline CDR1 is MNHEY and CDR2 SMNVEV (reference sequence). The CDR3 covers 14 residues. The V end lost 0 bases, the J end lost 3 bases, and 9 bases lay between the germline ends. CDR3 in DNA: TGTGCCAGCAGTTTATCGACCGGGGACTACGAGCAGTACTTC. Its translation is CASSLSTGDYEQYF.

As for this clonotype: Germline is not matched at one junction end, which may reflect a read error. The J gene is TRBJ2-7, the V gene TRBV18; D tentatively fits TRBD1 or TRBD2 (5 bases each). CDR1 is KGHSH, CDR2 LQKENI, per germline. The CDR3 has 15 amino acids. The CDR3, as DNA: TGTGCCGGCTCACCAGGATATGGGGGCTCCTACGAGCAGTACTTC. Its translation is CAGSPGYGGSYEQYF. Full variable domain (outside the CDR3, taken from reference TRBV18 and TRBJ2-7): NAGVMQNPRHLVRRRGQEARLRCSPMKGHSHVYWYRQLPEEGLKFMVYLQKENIIDESGMPKERFSAEFPKEGPSILRIQQVVRGDSAAYFCAGSPGYGGSYEQYFGPGTRLTVT.